The 25 T cell receptor beta chains below come from one sample, sequenced in a study of blood T cells in healthy people across ages. Then a second PCR, running about 6 to 12 cycles, was carried out with a sample-barcoded 5' primer and a J-beta primer mix. Via MiXCR, TCRdb re-called the 5' RACE reads, giving one row per CDR3 protein. Found here are roughly 800,000 distinct CDR3 sequences, more than 45% of them singletons; the top ten hold roughly 20%. Input material: blood. These receptors all come from a man aged 25-45 years in good health.

The chain uses TRBV20-1 and TRBJ2-7; the D gene is possibly TRBD2 (6 bases). The CDR3 is 14 residues long. V dropped 3 bases and J dropped 1 base, with 13 bases sitting between them. Germline values: CDR1 DFQATT, CDR2 SNEGSKA (reference sequence). The CDR3 sequence is CSASGTPRSYEQYF. CDR3 sequence (DNA): TGCAGTGCTAGCGGGACTCCAAGATCCTACGAGCAGTACTTC.

This clonotype was counted only a few times. The rearrangement uses TRBV6-1 and TRBJ2-6; D gene unclear. With 3 bases removed from V and 2 bases from J, the gap between germline ends came to 5 bases. The CDR3 runs to 14 residues. CDR1 and CDR2 (germline): MNHNS, SASEGT. The CDR3 reads CASSDPTGANVLTF. In DNA, the CDR3 is TGTGCCAGCAGTGACCCTACTGGGGCCAACGTCCTGACTTTC.

This clonotype was recorded a few times. The chain is built from TRBV4-3 and TRBJ2-1, with 7 bases lining up with TRBD2. CDR1 LGHNA and CDR2 YSLEER come from the germline V gene. The length of the CDR3 is 17 residues. V dropped 2 bases and J dropped 1; count of bases not matched to a gene: 8. The CDR3 DNA reads as TGCGCCAGCAGCCAAAGGGCCAGCGGGGATTCCTACAATGAGCAGTTCTTC. It codes for CASSQRASGDSYNEQFF.

The chain carries TRBV27 and TRBJ2-3; D gene ambiguous. Germline assignment: CDR1 MNHEY and CDR2 SMNVEV (reference sequence). The CDR3 consists of 13 residues. V lost 2 bases and J lost 3, with 6 bases in between. The CDR3 sequence is CASSLAATDTQYF. In DNA form, the CDR3 reads TGTGCCAGCAGTTTAGCAGCAACAGATACGCAGTATTTT.

The chain combines TRBV7-6 with TRBJ1-1; D is ambiguous. Germline V gene data show CDR1 as SGHVS and CDR2 as FNYEAQ. This CDR3 spans 13 amino acids. The germline V and J ends were trimmed by 1 base and 4 bases, with 7 bases remaining between them. CDR3 coding DNA: TGTGCCAGCAGCTTAGATTTGGGCACTGAAGCTTTCTTT. Translation: CASSLDLGTEAFF.

This sequence joins TRBV7-3 and TRBJ2-7; TRBD2 matches 7 bases. V dropped 5 bases and J dropped 5; count of bases not matched to a gene: 15. CDR1 is SGHTA and CDR2 is FQGTGA in the germline V gene. CDR3 length: 16 residues. CDR3: CASSDPGTTRLDEQYF. The CDR3 DNA is TGTGCCAGCAGCGATCCCGGGACTACGCGTTTAGACGAGCAGTACTTC. The entire variable domain, with the rest obtained from reference TRBV7-3 and TRBJ2-7, is as follows: GAGVSQTPSNKVTEKGKYVELRCDPISGHTALYWYRQSLGQGPEFLIYFQGTGAADDSGLPNDRFFAVRPEGSVSTLKIQRTERGDSAVYLCASSDPGTTRLDEQYFGPGTRLTVT.

This clonotype was counted only a few times. This chain joins TRBV18 and TRBJ2-3; D is tentatively TRBD1 or TRBD2 (6 bases each). Trimming pared 5 bases from V and 6 bases from J, leaving 15 bases between. CDR3 length: 14 residues. Germline CDR1 and CDR2: KGHSH and LQKENI. Here the CDR3 reads CASSWDGGPDTQYF. In DNA, the CDR3 is TGTGCCAGCTCATGGGATGGGGGGCCGGATACGCAGTATTTT.

V gene TRBV12-3 or TRBV12-4 combines with J gene TRBJ1-2; 7 bases fit TRBD1. V shed 3 bases and J 8 bases; nucleotides not matched to a gene: 6. This CDR3 comprises 13 residues. The CDR3 reads CASSLMGQKGYTF. The CDR3, as DNA: TGTGCCAGCAGTTTGATGGGACAGAAGGGCTACACCTTC.

The CDR3 loop is CASSQATSFPLGELFF. For the CDR3, the DNA is TGTGCCAGCAGCCAAGCGACTTCTTTCCCCCTCGGGGAGCTGTTTTTT. V gene TRBV14 combines with J gene TRBJ2-2; no reliable D call. Per the germline V gene, CDR1 is SGHDN and CDR2 is FVKESK. Deletions cut 1 base from V and 7 bases from J, with 16 bases between. The CDR3 is made up of 16 amino acids. Drawing the rest from reference TRBV14 and TRBJ2-2, the complete variable domain is EAGVTQFPSHSVIEKGQTVTLRCDPISGHDNLYWYRRVMGKEIKFLLHFVKESKQDESGMPNNRFLAERTGGTYSTLKVQPAELEDSGVYFCASSQATSFPLGELFFGEGSRLTVL.

This clonotype was recorded a few times. V gene TRBV7-2 combines with J gene TRBJ2-7; D gene ambiguous. The CDR3 length is 13 residues. Germline CDR1 reads SGHTA; CDR2 reads FQGNSA. With 8 bases removed from V and 4 bases from J, the gap between germline ends came to 15 bases. The CDR3 DNA sequence: TGTGCCAGCGCAAGCTCGCCCTTATACGAGCAGTACTTC. Translating gives CASASSPLYEQYF.

CDR3 in DNA: TGCAGTGCAGAGGACAGGGTGCCACGGGATACGCAGTATTTT. It translates to CSAEDRVPRDTQYF. V is TRBV20-1 and J is TRBJ2-3; 8 bases are a match to TRBD1. Germline values: CDR1 DFQATT, CDR2 SNEGSKA (reference sequence). J lost 6 bases, V lost 6 bases, and 11 bases had no gene match. The CDR3 loop spans 14 amino acids.

V usage is TRBV29-1 and J usage is TRBJ2-1; D remains ambiguous. The J call could be wrong; TRBJ2-7 is a better fit for the DNA end. The CDR3 has 13 residues. The germline gives CDR1 SQVTM, CDR2 ANQGSEA. The CDR3 is CSVLHPLYNEQYF. CDR3 nucleotide sequence: TGCAGCGTTTTACATCCTCTCTACAATGAGCAGTACTTC.

The V gene is TRBV18, the J gene TRBJ2-7; TRBD2 might be the D (6 bases). CDR3 length: 13 residues. CDR1 and CDR2 (germline): KGHSH, LQKENI. The V end lost 8 bases, the J end lost 0 bases, and 11 bases lay between the germline ends. The CDR3 loop is CASTSGSSYEQYF. The CDR3, as DNA: TGTGCCAGCACTTCCGGGAGCTCCTACGAGCAGTACTTC.

The chain uses TRBV11-1 and TRBJ2-1, with D uncertain. The germline gives CDR1 SGHAT, CDR2 FQDESV (reference sequence). The CDR3 spans 14 residues. V was shortened by 3 bases and J by 8 bases, with 14 bases between the two germline ends. CDR3 bases: TGTGCCAGCAGCTTCCCGACGGATTGGGATGAGCAGTTCTTC. Its protein is CASSFPTDWDEQFF. The entire variable domain, with the rest obtained from reference TRBV11-1 and TRBJ2-1, is as follows: EAEVAQSPRYKITEKSQAVAFWCDPISGHATLYWYRQILGQGPELLVQFQDESVVDDSQLPKDRFSAERLKGVDSTLKIQPAELGDSAMYLCASSFPTDWDEQFFGPGTRLTVL.

The V call is TRBV7-9, the J call TRBJ2-1, with TRBD1 matching over 8 bases. The CDR3 has 16 residues. Germline V gene sequence: CDR1 SEHNR, CDR2 FQNEAQ (reference sequence). V shed 3 bases and J 5 bases; nucleotides not matched to a gene: 9. The CDR3 DNA is TGTGCCAGCAGCTTGACCACTGGACAGGGTGACAATGAGCAGTTCTTC. Its translation: CASSLTTGQGDNEQFF.

The chain uses TRBV3-1 and TRBJ1-2; the match to TRBD1 covers 7 bases. The CDR3 is 15 residues long. The germline V gene encodes CDR1 LGHDT and CDR2 YNNKEL (reference sequence). Trimming at V came to 2 bases and at J to 7 bases, leaving 10 bases not matched to a gene. The CDR3 nucleotides read TGTGCCAGCAGCCAATTTATCACAGGGGTCGGTGGCTACACCTTC. Amino acids: CASSQFITGVGGYTF. The whole variable domain, filled in from reference TRBV3-1 and TRBJ1-2, reads DTAVSQTPKYLVTQMGNDKSIKCEQNLGHDTMYWYKQDSKKFLKIMFSYNNKELIINETVPNRFSPKSPDKAHLNLHINSLELGDSAVYFCASSQFITGVGGYTFGSGTRLTVV.

This clonotype was found many times. The chain joins TRBV25-1 to TRBJ2-7; D gene unclear. Germline V lookup: CDR1 MGHDK, CDR2 SYGVNS. The length of the CDR3 is 13 residues. The ends were cut back, 3 bases at V and 3 bases at J, with 9 bases in the middle. CDR3 region: CASSDKNLYEQYF. For the CDR3, the DNA is TGTGCCAGCAGTGACAAGAACCTCTACGAGCAGTACTTC.

This clonotype occurred many times. CDR3: CASSLSGSDGYTF. CDR3 in DNA: TGTGCCAGCAGCTTGTCAGGGTCTGATGGCTACACCTTC. This chain connects TRBV7-3 to TRBJ1-2; TRBD1 might be the D (5 bases). The V end lost 3 bases, the J end lost 6 bases, and 11 bases lay between the germline ends. Germline V gene lookup returns CDR1 SGHTA and CDR2 FQGTGA. The CDR3 sequence is 13 residues long.

CDR3 sequence reads: CASSEGADYEQYF. The DNA of the CDR3 is TGTGCCAGCAGTGAAGGGGCTGACTACGAGCAGTACTTC. This chain connects TRBV27 to TRBJ2-5; the D gene is possibly TRBD1 (5 bases). The end of the DNA aligns better with TRBJ2-7, so the J call may be wrong. The CDR3 contains 13 residues. Germline CDR1 MNHEY, CDR2 SMNVEV (reference sequence).

A remark on this clonotype: One junction end disagrees with the germline gene, perhaps due to a read error. The V gene is TRBV29-1, the J gene TRBJ2-1, with TRBD1 as a possible D gene (6 bases). This CDR3 has 15 residues. The germline V gene encodes CDR1 SQVTM and CDR2 ANQGSEA. CDR3 protein: CSVPLGASSCNEQFF. The CDR3 nucleotides are TGCAGCGTTCCCTTGGGGGCCAGCTCCTGCAATGAGCAGTTCTTC.

This chain links TRBV7-9 with TRBJ2-5, with 12 bases identical to TRBD1. The CDR3 loop spans 16 amino acids. The germline gives CDR1 SEHNR, CDR2 FQNEAQ (reference sequence). V shed 3 bases and J 5 bases; nucleotides not matched to a gene: 7. The CDR3: CASSFQPGQGAETQYF. CDR3 DNA: TGTGCCAGCAGCTTCCAACCGGGACAGGGGGCGGAGACCCAGTACTTC.

V usage is TRBV7-6 and J usage is TRBJ2-3; TRBD2 matches at 7 bases. The CDR3 runs to 15 residues. From germline, CDR1 is SGHVS and CDR2 FNYEAQ. The ends lost 3 bases at V and 2 bases at J; junction bases unmatched: 5. CDR3 amino acids: CASSFSLADTDTQYF. The CDR3, as DNA: TGTGCCAGCAGCTTTTCGCTAGCGGACACAGATACGCAGTATTTT. The complete variable domain, with remaining parts taken from reference TRBV7-6 and TRBJ2-3, reads GAGVSQSPRYKVTKRGQDVALRCDPISGHVSLYWYRQALGQGPEFLTYFNYEAQQDKSGLPNDRFSAERPEGSISTLTIQRTEQRDSAMYRCASSFSLADTDTQYFGPGTRLTVL.

This clonotype has a single count. V usage is TRBV12-3 or TRBV12-4 and J usage is TRBJ2-6; D ambiguous. The ends were cut back, 11 bases at V and 0 bases at J, with 8 bases in the middle. The CDR3 has 13 residues. CDR3 region: CAAANSGANVLTF. CDR3 coding DNA: TGTGCCGCAGCCAACTCTGGGGCCAACGTCCTGACTTTC.

The chain is built from TRBV7-8 and TRBJ2-7; the match to TRBD2 covers 9 bases. The CDR3 covers 15 residues. J gave up 0 bases and V 7 bases, and 7 bases lay outside the gene matches. The germline V gene encodes CDR1 SGHVS and CDR2 FQNEAQ. The CDR3 is CASTFSGGLSYEQYF. In nucleotides, the CDR3 is TGTGCCAGCACCTTTAGCGGGGGCCTCTCCTACGAGCAGTACTTC. Supplemented by reference TRBV7-8 and TRBJ2-7, the full variable domain reads GAGVSQSPRYKVAKRGQDVALRCDPISGHVSLFWYQQALGQGPEFLTYFQNEAQLDKSGLPSDRFFAERPEGSVSTLKIQRTQQEDSAVYLCASTFSGGLSYEQYFGPGTRLTVT.

V usage is TRBV3-1 and J usage is TRBJ2-5; D is uncertain. V was cut by 1 base and J by 5 bases, with 11 bases left in between. The germline V gene encodes CDR1 LGHDT and CDR2 YNNKEL (reference sequence). The CDR3 length is 14 residues. In nucleotides, the CDR3 is TGTGCCAGCAGCCAAGTCCTTCTCGTGGAGACCCAGTACTTC. Translating gives CASSQVLLVETQYF.